The 10 T cell receptor beta chains reported below all come from one sample, sequenced in a study. TCRdb fed the 5' RACE reads into MiXCR, producing one record per CDR3 protein. The table has 45,000 to 55,000 distinct CDR3 sequences, almost 25% seen once. Sequencing was done on a sample of tumor-infiltrating naive CD4+ T cells sorted from the breast tumor. Noted subset: naive CD4+ T cells, CD4+CD45RA+CD25-. The receptors originated from a female donor with breast cancer.

This clonotype was detected only once. J is TRBJ2-1 and V is TRBV5-1; 12 positions agree with TRBD2. CDR1 is SGHRS and CDR2 is YFSETQ in the germline V gene. Trimming took 4 bases from V and 4 from J; bases not matched to a gene: 6. The CDR3 consists of 16 residues. DNA for the CDR3: TGCGCCAGCAGCCTTCTAGCGGGAGGGGGTTACAATGAGCAGTTCTTC. Translation gives CASSLLAGGGYNEQFF.

This chain links TRBV20-1 with TRBJ2-3, with 13 positions matching TRBD2. Germline V gives CDR1 DFQATT, CDR2 SNEGSKA (reference sequence). With 3 bases clipped from V and 5 bases from J, the junction kept 14 bases outside the gene matches. CDR3 length equals 18 residues. The CDR3 DNA follows: TGCAGTGCTAGGGCCCCACTAGCGGGAGGGCCTGGGGGAGATACGCAGTATTTT. Its protein is CSARAPLAGGPGGDTQYF.

The rearrangement uses TRBV5-1 and TRBJ1-5; no reliable D call. This CDR3 has 14 residues. V lost 0 bases and J 2 bases, leaving 6 bases between the germline ends. The germline V gene has CDR1 SGHRS and CDR2 YFSETQ. DNA of the CDR3: TGCGCCAGCAGCTTGGAGGGAGGCAATCAGCCCCAGCATTTT. It is translated as CASSLEGGNQPQHF.

This clonotype was seen a handful of times. The chain employs TRBV15 and TRBJ2-7; D might be TRBD1 or TRBD2, each matching 5 bases. The CDR3 extends over 14 amino acids. Trimming removed 3 bases from V and 5 bases from J, with 14 bases in between. CDR1 and CDR2 from the germline V gene are LNHNV and YYDKDF (reference sequence). The CDR3 bases are TGTGCCACCAGCAGGGGGACCCGAGGGGACGAGCAGTACTTC. Encoded protein: CATSRGTRGDEQYF. Complete variable domain (other parts from reference TRBV15 and TRBJ2-7): DAMVIQNPRYQVTQFGKPVTLSCSQTLNHNVMYWYQQKSSQAPKLLFHYYDKDFNNEADTPDNFQSRRPNTSFCFLDIRSPGLGDTAMYLCATSRGTRGDEQYFGPGTRLTVT.

Regarding this clonotype: Being one base from a much bigger clone, this may be a read error. V gene TRBV20-1 combines with J gene TRBJ2-2; 8 bases agree with TRBD2. The CDR3 length is 15 residues. Germline V gives CDR1 DFQATT, CDR2 SNEGSKA (reference sequence). The CDR3 loop is CSARVAGSNTGELLF. CDR3 coding DNA: TGCAGTGCTAGAGTAGCGGGGTCGAACACCGGGGAGCTGTTGTTT.

J is TRBJ2-7 and V is TRBV28, with 13 bases matching TRBD2. Germline V CDR1 and CDR2: MDHEN, SYDVKM. V gave up 3 bases and J gave up 2 bases; unmatched junction bases: 7. The CDR3 is 17 residues long. The CDR3 DNA is TGTGCCAGCAGTTTTTATAGGACTAGCGGGAGTACCTACGAGCAGTACTTC. Translated: CASSFYRTSGSTYEQYF.

The chain is built from TRBV12-3 or TRBV12-4 and TRBJ1-5; 8 positions match TRBD1. Trimming removed 2 bases from V and 4 bases from J; junction bases left unmatched: 1. The CDR3 is made up of 14 amino acids. CDR3 sequence (DNA): TGTGCCAGCAGTTTAACAGGGGGTAATCAGCCCCAGCATTTT. As protein: CASSLTGGNQPQHF.

This clonotype has only one observation. Being one base from a much bigger clone, this may be a read error. The chain uses TRBV6-5 and TRBJ2-1; 12 bases agree with TRBD1. This CDR3 is 17 amino acids long. The germline V gene has CDR1 MNHEY and CDR2 SVGAGI. The CDR3 sequence: CASSIKPGQGAYNEQCF. CDR3 nucleotide sequence: TGTGCCAGCAGTATAAAGCCGGGACAGGGGGCCTACAATGAGCAGTGCTTC.

This clonotype was detected only a few times. The chain combines TRBV20-1 with TRBJ2-4, with D hard to call. This CDR3 spans 12 amino acids. The germline V and J ends were trimmed by 3 bases and 7 bases, with 10 bases remaining between them. Germline values: CDR1 DFQATT, CDR2 SNEGSKA (reference sequence). DNA for the CDR3: TGCAGTGCTAGTAACCAAGGGAACATTCAGTACTTC. Residues: CSASNQGNIQYF.

This clonotype was detected only once. The CDR3, as DNA: TGTGCCAGCAAAGCATCCTACGAGCAGTACGTC. Its protein is CASKASYEQYV. This chain joins TRBV7-6 and TRBJ2-7, with unresolved D. V was pared by 7 bases and J by 1 base, with 5 bases between. The germline V gene encodes CDR1 SGHVS and CDR2 FNYEAQ. The CDR3 is made up of 11 amino acids.